The 5 T cell receptor beta chains below all came from one sample that was sequenced in a study of OX40 agonist ivuxolimab in advanced cancers. The protocol was immunoSEQ multiplex PCR, while the TCRdb copy is restricted to in-frame clones and leaves out a portion. Here the sample spans some 17,000 clones, around 88% being singletons. Specimen: CD4+ or CD8+ T cells sorted from blood, collected in a trial of the OX40 agonist ivuxolimab. These receptors were collected from an adult with an advanced solid tumor such as melanoma, head and neck, liver or kidney cancer.

The rearrangement uses TRBV4-3 and TRBJ2-3; TRBD2 aligns across 11 bases. With V trimmed by 1 base and J by 2 bases, 2 bases remained unmatched. The germline V gene has CDR1 LGHNA and CDR2 YSLEER. The CDR3 spans 16 residues. Here the CDR3 DNA reads TGCGCCAGCAGCCAAGGGACTAGCGGGTCCACAGATACGCAGTATTTT. It is translated as CASSQGTSGSTDTQYF.

This rearrangement joins TRBV4-3 to TRBJ2-2; D assignment may be TRBD1 or TRBD2 (5 bases each). The V gene's germline CDR1 is LGHNA and CDR2 YSLEER. This CDR3 spans 14 amino acids. Trimming removed 6 bases at V and 5 bases at J, with 13 bases between. Here the CDR3 reads CASSGGDITGELFF. CDR3 in DNA: TGCGCCAGCAGTGGGGGAGATATAACCGGGGAGCTGTTTTTT.

The gene calls are TRBV19 and TRBJ1-1; D call uncertain. The germline CDR1 and CDR2 sequences are LNHDA and SQIVND (reference sequence). The length of the CDR3 is 11 residues. Trimming took off 6 bases at V and 4 bases at J, with 6 bases between the two ends. CDR3 region: CASRYSTEAFF. The CDR3 DNA reads as TGTGCCAGTAGATACAGCACTGAAGCTTTCTTT.

The genes are TRBV19 and TRBJ2-5; TRBD1 agrees at 10 bases. The CDR3 runs to 14 residues. Germline values: CDR1 LNHDA, CDR2 SQIVND (reference sequence). V gave up 3 bases and J gave up 7 bases; unmatched junction bases: 5. The CDR3 protein is CASSMGQGLGTQYF. In DNA, the CDR3 is TGTGCCAGTAGTATGGGACAGGGGTTAGGGACCCAGTACTTC.

The chain links TRBV6-1 to TRBJ2-1; 7 bases are a match to TRBD1. The germline gives CDR1 MNHNS, CDR2 SASEGT. Unmatched junction bases numbered 5, after V lost 6 bases and J lost 0 bases. The CDR3 is 15 residues long. This chain's CDR3 is CASRETGNSYNEQFF. Here the CDR3 DNA reads TGTGCCAGCAGGGAGACAGGGAACTCCTACAATGAGCAGTTCTTC.